What follows are 29 T cell receptor beta chains derived from one specimen sequenced in a study of T-cell memory formation after mild COVID-19. MiXCR, run by TCRdb on the 5' RACE reads, gives a single entry per CDR3 protein. The repertoire holds fewer than 250,000 distinct CDR3 sequences, with 15% as singletons. What was sequenced was PBMCs or a T cell subset sorted from them (not recorded which). These receptors were collected from an adult woman who had mild COVID-19 (a few samples of this study predate the infection). Cell type and time point are not known.

The genes are TRBV12-3 or TRBV12-4 and TRBJ2-1, with a possible D match to TRBD2 (6 bases). Trimming stripped 1 base from V and 0 bases from J, with 13 bases between. CDR3 length: 17 amino acids. The DNA of the CDR3 is TGTGCCAGCAGTTTAGTGATTCTAGCGAGCTCCTACAATGAGCAGTTCTTC. Translating it yields CASSLVILASSYNEQFF.

This clonotype was observed a handful of times. V and J are TRBV18 and TRBJ2-1; possibly TRBD1 for D (5 bases). CDR1 and CDR2 (germline): KGHSH, LQKENI. V gave up 6 bases and J gave up 5 bases, with 17 bases separating them. The CDR3 extends over 15 amino acids. The CDR3, as DNA: TGTGCCAGCTCCTTTGGGGCGTCCCCCAACAATGAGCAGTTCTTC. It specifies CASSFGASPNNEQFF. The complete variable domain, with remaining parts taken from reference TRBV18 and TRBJ2-1, reads NAGVMQNPRHLVRRRGQEARLRCSPMKGHSHVYWYRQLPEEGLKFMVYLQKENIIDESGMPKERFSAEFPKEGPSILRIQQVVRGDSAAYFCASSFGASPNNEQFFGPGTRLTVL.

V and J are TRBV10-3 and TRBJ2-3, with 8 bases fitting TRBD2. This CDR3 has 15 residues. Trimming removed 4 bases from V and 2 bases from J; junction bases left unmatched: 5. Germline-derived CDR1 and CDR2 are ENHRY and SYGVKD. CDR3 sequence reads: CAISGSGTYTDTQYF. CDR3 in DNA: TGTGCCATCAGTGGTAGCGGGACCTACACAGATACGCAGTATTTT.

This clonotype was seen a few times. The chain couples TRBV29-1 to TRBJ1-5, with 8 bases fitting TRBD1. This CDR3 has 13 amino acids. Germline V gene sequence: CDR1 SQVTM, CDR2 ANQGSEA. V gave up 6 bases and J gave up 6 bases; unmatched junction bases: 7. For the CDR3, the DNA is TGCAGCGTGACAGGGGTGTTAGGTCAGCCCCAGCATTTT. It codes for CSVTGVLGQPQHF.

This chain uses TRBV6-1 with TRBJ1-1; no clear D gene. The germline V gene encodes CDR1 MNHNS and CDR2 SASEGT. This CDR3 comprises 12 residues. Trimming took 7 bases from V and 2 from J, leaving 8 bases between them. The CDR3 bases are TGTGCCAGCATCAGAGGCAACACTGAAGCTTTCTTT. This translates into CASIRGNTEAFF.

The chain couples TRBV7-9 to TRBJ1-2; TRBD1 agrees at 7 bases. This CDR3 contains 15 residues. Germline V gene data show CDR1 as SEHNR and CDR2 as FQNEAQ (reference sequence). Unmatched junction bases numbered 8, after V lost 3 bases and J lost 4 bases. The CDR3 sequence: CASSLRQGGGYGYTF. The CDR3 DNA sequence: TGTGCCAGCAGCTTGAGACAGGGCGGAGGCTATGGCTACACCTTC.

Many counts were recorded for this clonotype. The CDR3 DNA reads as TGTGCCAGCAGTGGGACAGGGGGCTACTACGAGCAGTACTTC. Residues: CASSGTGGYYEQYF. The chain links TRBV12-3 or TRBV12-4 to TRBJ2-7, with TRBD1 matching 12 bases. This CDR3 has 14 residues. The J segment lost 3 bases and the V segment lost 5 bases, leaving 2 bases of the junction unmatched.

The chain links TRBV5-6 to TRBJ2-5, with no clear D. V was shortened by 6 bases and J by 2 bases, with 11 bases between the two germline ends. Germline V gene lookup returns CDR1 SGHDT and CDR2 YYEEEE. This CDR3 contains 13 residues. In DNA form, the CDR3 reads TGTGCCAGCACCGGCTTGGGGCAAGAGACCCAGTACTTC. Its translation: CASTGLGQETQYF.

The V call is TRBV12-3 or TRBV12-4, the J call TRBJ1-6; 9 nucleotides line up with TRBD1. This CDR3 contains 14 residues. Germline trimming cut 5 bases from V and 13 bases from J; bases unmatched to any gene: 9. In DNA form, the CDR3 reads TGTGCCAGCAGTCTACAGGGGGCCCAGGGGCCCCTCCACTTT. Residues: CASSLQGAQGPLHF.

This clonotype was detected a few times. This chain joins TRBV20-1 and TRBJ1-2, with 12 bases lining up with TRBD1. This CDR3 is 16 amino acids long. J was trimmed by 6 bases and V by 0 bases; bases with no gene match: 8. The V gene's germline CDR1 is DFQATT and CDR2 SNEGSKA (reference sequence). CDR3 loop: CSARDLSGQGADGYTF. The CDR3 nucleotides read TGCAGTGCTAGAGATCTCTCGGGACAGGGGGCGGATGGCTACACCTTC.

This clonotype was observed a few times. The rearrangement joins TRBV7-2 to TRBJ2-1, with unresolved D. Germline assignment: CDR1 SGHTA and CDR2 FQGNSA. The CDR3 has 12 amino acids. V was shortened by 5 bases and J by 9 bases, with 11 bases between the two germline ends. The CDR3: CASSPSRFEQFF. DNA of the CDR3: TGTGCCAGCAGCCCCTCTAGGTTTGAGCAGTTCTTC. The variable domain in full, completed from reference TRBV7-2 and TRBJ2-1, reads GAGVSQSPSNKVTEKGKDVELRCDPISGHTALYWYRQSLGQGLEFLIYFQGNSAPDKSGLPSDRFSAERTGGSVSTLTIQRTQQEDSAVYLCASSPSRFEQFFGPGTRLTVL.

The CDR3 DNA is TGCAGCGTTCCAATGGGAGGGGGCCTCACTGAAGCTTTCTTT. This codes for CSVPMGGGLTEAFF. The genes are TRBV29-1 and TRBJ1-1, with 7 bases fitting TRBD1. V lost 5 bases and J lost 4; bases outside the gene matches: 10. Per germline, CDR1 SQVTM and CDR2 ANQGSEA. CDR3 length: 14 residues.

This clonotype turned up a few times. The rearrangement joins TRBV9 to TRBJ2-1, with 10 bases that match TRBD2. Germline CDR1 SGDLS, CDR2 YYNGEE. CDR3 size: 15 residues. V shed 0 bases, J shed 4 bases, and the junction held 1 base outside the gene matches. The DNA for the CDR3 is TGTGCCAGCAGCGTAGATAGCGGGAGGTACAATGAGCAGTTCTTC. Protein: CASSVDSGRYNEQFF.

The rearrangement uses TRBV3-1 and TRBJ2-7, with unresolved D. V was clipped by 1 base and J by 2 bases, with 6 bases between them. The CDR3 runs to 13 residues. Germline loops: CDR1 LGHDT, CDR2 YNNKEL (reference sequence). CDR3 DNA sequence: TGTGCCAGCAGCCAAGGAACCCCCTACGAGCAGTACTTC. Protein: CASSQGTPYEQYF.

The chain joins TRBV27 to TRBJ2-1, with D maybe TRBD1 (6 bases). Germline V gives CDR1 MNHEY, CDR2 SMNVEV (reference sequence). V lost 3 bases and J lost 10, with 10 bases in between. CDR3 length: 12 residues. CDR3 coding DNA: TGTGCCAGCAGTTTCTTAGGACAGGAGCAGTTCTTC. Protein: CASSFLGQEQFF.

This chain joins TRBV29-1 and TRBJ1-4; no definite D call. Germline V lookup: CDR1 SQVTM, CDR2 ANQGSEA. This CDR3 comprises 13 residues. V gave up 7 bases and J gave up 4 bases, with 13 bases separating them. The CDR3: CSARRTFNEKLFF. As DNA, the CDR3 is TGCAGCGCCCGGCGGACCTTTAATGAAAAACTGTTTTTT. Using reference TRBV29-1 and TRBJ1-4 for the parts outside the CDR3, the full variable domain is SAVISQKPSRDICQRGTSLTIQCQVDSQVTMMFWYRQQPGQSLTLIATANQGSEATYESGFVIDKFPISRPNLTFSTLTVSNMSPEDSSIYLCSARRTFNEKLFFGSGTQLSVL.

The genes are TRBV4-1 and TRBJ1-5; D is undetermined. V was cut by 0 bases and J by 1 base, with 7 bases left in between. Looked up from germline, CDR1 is MGHRA and CDR2 is YSYEKL. The CDR3 runs 15 residues. The CDR3 coding sequence is TGCGCCAGCAGCCAAGATATGGGGAGCAATCAGCCCCAGCATTTT. Protein sequence: CASSQDMGSNQPQHF.

This rearrangement joins TRBV7-6 to TRBJ2-5, with TRBD2 matching 7 bases. The V segment lost 3 bases and the J segment 2 bases; nucleotides outside the gene matches: 6. Germline lookup yields CDR1 SGHVS and CDR2 FNYEAQ. This CDR3 region has 15 residues. CDR3 coding DNA: TGTGCCAGCAGCTTTAGCGGGTCGGGGCAAGAGACCCAGTACTTC. Protein product: CASSFSGSGQETQYF.

This clonotype has more than one count but fewer than ten. The V and J genes are TRBV5-1 and TRBJ2-3, with 10 positions matching TRBD2. The CDR3 spans 15 residues. J gave up 5 bases and V 3 bases, and 6 bases lay outside the gene matches. Germline V gene data show CDR1 as SGHRS and CDR2 as YFSETQ. CDR3 bases: TGCGCCAGCAGCTCGAGCGGGGGGGCCGGAGATACGCAGTATTTT. This encodes CASSSSGGAGDTQYF.

The chain has TRBV12-3 or TRBV12-4 and TRBJ1-5; D unclear. The CDR3 totals 12 residues. Trimming shortened V by 6 bases and J by 7 bases, and 10 bases separated the two germline ends. The DNA of the CDR3 is TGTGCCAGCAGGGCCGCAAACCAGCCCCAGCATTTT. This translates into CASRAANQPQHF.

This clonotype has a handful of counts. This chain connects TRBV7-2 to TRBJ1-1; 8 bases agree with TRBD1. Germline lookup yields CDR1 SGHTA and CDR2 FQGNSA. V shed 5 bases and J 6 bases; nucleotides not matched to a gene: 8. CDR3 length equals 14 residues. The CDR3 nucleotides are TGTGCCAGCAGCGCGACACAGGGGGGCGCTGAAGCTTTCTTT. Amino acids: CASSATQGGAEAFF. Full variable domain (rest looked up from reference TRBV7-2 and TRBJ1-1): GAGVSQSPSNKVTEKGKDVELRCDPISGHTALYWYRQSLGQGLEFLIYFQGNSAPDKSGLPSDRFSAERTGGSVSTLTIQRTQQEDSAVYLCASSATQGGAEAFFGQGTRLTVV.

The chain is built from TRBV2 and TRBJ2-1; D not resolved. CDR3 length: 15 residues. V was trimmed by 5 bases and J by 1 base, leaving 12 bases between them. Germline V CDR1 and CDR2: SNHLY, FYNNEI. CDR3 amino acids: CASSPRLPSYNEQFF. Here the CDR3 DNA reads TGTGCCAGCAGTCCCCGGCTGCCATCCTACAATGAGCAGTTCTTC.

This chain uses TRBV24-1 with TRBJ2-3; no clear D. V was clipped by 9 bases and J by 4 bases, with 7 bases between them. The CDR3 has 11 amino acids. From germline, CDR1 is KGHDR and CDR2 SFDVKD. The CDR3 spells CATAFSDTQYF. CDR3 in DNA: TGTGCCACCGCCTTTTCAGATACGCAGTATTTT.

The table lists this clonotype with many counts. This sequence joins TRBV6-2 or TRBV6-3 and TRBJ1-2; D not certain. The CDR3 loop spans 12 amino acids. Germline CDR1 and CDR2: MNHEY and SVGEGT. With 7 bases removed from V and 4 bases from J, the gap between germline ends came to 10 bases. The CDR3 is CASMRQPYGYTF. CDR3 nucleotide sequence: TGTGCCAGCATGAGGCAGCCCTATGGCTACACCTTC.

The rearrangement uses TRBV4-2 and TRBJ1-1; 7 bases align to TRBD1. CDR1 and CDR2 from the germline V gene are LGHNA and YNFKEQ. The length of the CDR3 is 14 residues. Germline trimming cut 3 bases from V and 1 base from J; bases unmatched to any gene: 2. In DNA form, the CDR3 reads TGTGCCAGCAGCCAGGGACAGTCGAACACTGAAGCTTTCTTT. It codes for CASSQGQSNTEAFF.

The CDR3 DNA reads TGTGCCAGCAGCCAAGATGGACTAGCGGGAGGGATGGATACGCAGTATTTT. It is translated as CASSQDGLAGGMDTQYF. The chain uses TRBV4-2 and TRBJ2-3, with 15 positions matching TRBD2. Unmatched junction bases numbered 4, after V lost 0 bases and J lost 6 bases. The CDR3 is 17 amino acids. Germline-derived CDR1 and CDR2 are LGHNA and YNFKEQ.

This chain links TRBV4-1 with TRBJ1-5, with D hard to call. Germline V gene sequence: CDR1 MGHRA, CDR2 YSYEKL. Trimming removed 1 base from V and 5 bases from J, with 9 bases in between. The CDR3 covers 14 residues. The CDR3 nucleotides are TGCGCCAGCAGCCAAGTGGGCACCCATCAGCCCCAGCATTTT. Amino acid sequence: CASSQVGTHQPQHF.

A note on this clonotype: A read error is possible here, since a much larger clone lies one base away. The J gene is TRBJ1-1, the V gene TRBV20-1, with TRBD1 matching 7 bases. The CDR3 is 13 amino acids. The ends lost 3 bases at V and 0 bases at J; junction bases unmatched: 1. Germline values: CDR1 DFQATT, CDR2 SNEGSKA (reference sequence). The CDR3 DNA is TGCAGTGCTAGGACAGGGATGAACACTGAAGCTTTCTTT. It codes for CSARTGMNTEAFF.

This clonotype showed up just a few times. This rearrangement joins TRBV5-1 to TRBJ2-5; D perhaps matches TRBD2 (5 bases). Trimming cost V 5 bases and J 1 base, with 15 bases left between them. The germline CDR1 and CDR2 sequences are SGHRS and YFSETQ. The CDR3 length is 15 residues. The CDR3 region has the DNA TGCGCCAGCAGTTTAGCGAATCGGGTCCAAGAGACCCAGTACTTC. Protein sequence: CASSLANRVQETQYF.